The 8 T cell receptor beta chains presented below share a single source sample, sequenced in a study of cytomegalovirus exposure and HLA in healthy donors. PCR amplification relied on 60 Vbeta primers (plus 13 Jbeta primers). The data were produced by immunoSEQ multiplex PCR, yet TCRdb's version contains in-frame clones alone and is incomplete. The data hold about 170,000 clones, with approximately 79% observed a single time. Specimen: PBMCs. The receptors shown here come from a male donor in good health and CMV-seronegative.

The chain is built from TRBV19 and TRBJ2-6, with 15 bases lining up with TRBD2. CDR1 is LNHDA and CDR2 is SQIVND in the germline V gene (reference sequence). The CDR3 is made up of 19 amino acids. J lost 3 bases, V lost 7 bases, and 10 bases had no gene match. Written as DNA, the CDR3 is TGTGCCAGTACTTTTGCCGGGACTAGCGGGGGGCATGGGGCCAACGTCCTGACTTTC. It encodes CASTFAGTSGGHGANVLTF. The complete variable domain, with remaining parts taken from reference TRBV19 and TRBJ2-6, reads DGGITQSPKYLFRKEGQNVTLSCEQNLNHDAMYWYRQDPGQGLRLIYYSQIVNDFQKGDIAEGYSVSREKKESFPLTVTSAQKNPTAFYLCASTFAGTSGGHGANVLTFGAGSRLTVL.

A word on this clone: Other DNA sequences in the same sample also yield this CDR3. The chain recombines TRBV5-4 with TRBJ2-7; no clear D gene. Germline V lookup: CDR1 SGHNT, CDR2 YYREEE (reference sequence). The CDR3 has 11 residues. V shed 3 bases and J shed 4 bases, with 5 bases lying between them. Here the CDR3 DNA reads TGTGCCAGCAGCTCACAATACGAGCAGTACTTC. This encodes CASSSQYEQYF.

This clone was detected only once. The V and J genes are TRBV2 and TRBJ2-7, with 7 bases that match TRBD1. V was clipped by 6 bases and J by 1 base; unmatched bases: 3. Per the germline V gene, CDR1 is SNHLY and CDR2 is FYNNEI. The CDR3 loop spans 13 amino acids. DNA for the CDR3: TGTGCCAGCAGCGACAGGGTTTCCTACGAGCAGTACTTC. It codes for CASSDRVSYEQYF.

This clone was detected once. The genes are TRBV7-2 and TRBJ1-1, with 7 bases fitting TRBD1. This CDR3 is 14 amino acids long. V shed 5 bases and J 5 bases; nucleotides not matched to a gene: 8. The V gene's germline CDR1 is SGHTA and CDR2 FQGNSA. The CDR3 sequence is CASSRRTGRTEAFF. The DNA of the CDR3 is TGTGCCAGCAGCAGAAGGACAGGTCGGACTGAAGCTTTCTTT.

V usage is TRBV30 and J usage is TRBJ2-1, with a tentative D call TRBD2 (5 bases). Looked up from germline, CDR1 is GTSNPN and CDR2 is SVGIG (reference sequence). The V and J ends lost 5 bases and 0 bases respectively, with 11 bases between them. This CDR3 has 14 residues. CDR3 DNA: TGTGCCTGGGGAGGTCCTAGCTCCTACAATGAGCAGTTCTTC. This encodes CAWGGPSSYNEQFF.

The sample holds a few counts of this clone. V usage is TRBV18 and J usage is TRBJ1-2; weak D call: TRBD1 (6 bases). V was shortened by 5 bases and J by 4 bases, with 14 bases between the two germline ends. Looked up from germline, CDR1 is KGHSH and CDR2 is LQKENI. The CDR3 is 14 amino acids. This CDR3 reads CASSAGQSTYGYTF. CDR3 bases: TGTGCCAGCTCAGCTGGACAGTCGACCTATGGCTACACCTTC. The full variable domain, completed using reference TRBV18 and TRBJ1-2, is NAGVMQNPRHLVRRRGQEARLRCSPMKGHSHVYWYRQLPEEGLKFMVYLQKENIIDESGMPKERFSAEFPKEGPSILRIQQVVRGDSAAYFCASSAGQSTYGYTFGSGTRLTVV.

This clone was counted a single time. Here the CDR3 reads CASSDLKGHINYGYTF. CDR3 nucleotide sequence: TGTGCCAGCAGTGACCTGAAGGGACATATTAACTATGGCTACACCTTC. The J gene is TRBJ1-2, the V gene TRBV27, with TRBD1 as a possible D gene (6 bases). The CDR3 has 16 residues. Trimming cost V 5 bases and J 1 base, with 17 bases left between them. Germline V gene data show CDR1 as MNHEY and CDR2 as SMNVEV (reference sequence).

In this sample, this clone turned up once. V and J are TRBV15 and TRBJ2-3, with D possibly being TRBD2 (5 bases). From germline, CDR1 is LNHNV and CDR2 YYDKDF (reference sequence). The V gene lost 0 bases and the J gene lost 0 bases, with 10 bases spanning the gap. The length of the CDR3 is 16 residues. The CDR3: CATSRDRPGSTDTQYF. CDR3 nucleotide sequence: TGTGCCACCAGCAGAGATCGGCCGGGGAGCACAGATACGCAGTATTTT.